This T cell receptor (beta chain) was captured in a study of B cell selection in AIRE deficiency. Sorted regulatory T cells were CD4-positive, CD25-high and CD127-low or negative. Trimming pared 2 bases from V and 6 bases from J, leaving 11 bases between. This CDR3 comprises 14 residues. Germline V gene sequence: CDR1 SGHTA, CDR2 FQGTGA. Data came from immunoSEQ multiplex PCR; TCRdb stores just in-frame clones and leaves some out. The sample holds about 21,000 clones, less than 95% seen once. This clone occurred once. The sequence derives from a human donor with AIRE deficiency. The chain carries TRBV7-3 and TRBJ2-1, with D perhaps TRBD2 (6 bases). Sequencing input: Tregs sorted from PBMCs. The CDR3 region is CASSLARESNEQFF. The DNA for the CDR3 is TGTGCCAGCAGCTTAGCCCGGGAGAGCAATGAGCAGTTCTTC. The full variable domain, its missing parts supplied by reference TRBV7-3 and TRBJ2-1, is GAGVSQTPSNKVTEKGKYVELRCDPISGHTALYWYRQSLGQGPEFLIYFQGTGAADDSGLPNDRFFAVRPEGSVSTLKIQRTERGDSAVYLCASSLARESNEQFFGPGTRLTVL.